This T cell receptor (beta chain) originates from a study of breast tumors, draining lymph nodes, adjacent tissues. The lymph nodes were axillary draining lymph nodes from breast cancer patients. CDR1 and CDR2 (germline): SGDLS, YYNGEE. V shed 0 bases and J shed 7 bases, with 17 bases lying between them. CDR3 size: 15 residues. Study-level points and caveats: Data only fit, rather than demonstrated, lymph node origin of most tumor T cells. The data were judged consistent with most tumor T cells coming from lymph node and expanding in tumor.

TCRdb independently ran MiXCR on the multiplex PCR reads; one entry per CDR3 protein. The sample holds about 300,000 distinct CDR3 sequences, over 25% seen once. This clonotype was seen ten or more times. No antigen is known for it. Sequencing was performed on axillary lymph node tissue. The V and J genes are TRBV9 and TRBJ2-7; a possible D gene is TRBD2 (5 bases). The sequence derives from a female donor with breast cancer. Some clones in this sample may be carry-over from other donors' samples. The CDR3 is CASSVEVGETREQYF. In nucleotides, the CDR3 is TGTGCCAGCAGCGTAGAAGTGGGAGAGACCCGGGAGCAGTACTTC.